The TCR beta chain described here comes from a study of cytotoxic CD8 clonotypes in ibrutinib-treated CLL. About the research overall: The subjects consisted of 11 relapsed/refractory and roughly 15 treatment-naive individuals, with 17 IGHV unmutated.

This CDR3 region has 13 residues. In germline, CDR1 is MNHEY, CDR2 SVGAGI. Trimming pared 0 bases from V and 3 bases from J, leaving 6 bases between. Regarding the study as a whole: T-cell clonality at baseline went above that of age-matched healthy donors and rose and fell with circulating CD8+ T-cell counts. There were differences in sampling times between sustained-remission and progressing patients.

About 2.1 micrograms of genomic DNA (from cryopreserved PBMCs) were used for TCR beta libraries. This clone was counted many times. Its target is not known. Here immunoSEQ multiplex PCR was the method, and the copy in TCRdb shows in-frame clones only, minus some. The sample records about 140,000 clones, roughly 77% being singletons. The material sequenced was PBMCs, taken after 12 months of ibrutinib treatment. The sequence was collected from a human donor with chronic lymphocytic leukemia. The chain employs TRBV6-5 and TRBJ2-7; D call uncertain. In nucleotides, the CDR3 is TGTGCCAGCAGTTACTCAACCGACTACGAGCAGTACTTC. This translates into CASSYSTDYEQYF.